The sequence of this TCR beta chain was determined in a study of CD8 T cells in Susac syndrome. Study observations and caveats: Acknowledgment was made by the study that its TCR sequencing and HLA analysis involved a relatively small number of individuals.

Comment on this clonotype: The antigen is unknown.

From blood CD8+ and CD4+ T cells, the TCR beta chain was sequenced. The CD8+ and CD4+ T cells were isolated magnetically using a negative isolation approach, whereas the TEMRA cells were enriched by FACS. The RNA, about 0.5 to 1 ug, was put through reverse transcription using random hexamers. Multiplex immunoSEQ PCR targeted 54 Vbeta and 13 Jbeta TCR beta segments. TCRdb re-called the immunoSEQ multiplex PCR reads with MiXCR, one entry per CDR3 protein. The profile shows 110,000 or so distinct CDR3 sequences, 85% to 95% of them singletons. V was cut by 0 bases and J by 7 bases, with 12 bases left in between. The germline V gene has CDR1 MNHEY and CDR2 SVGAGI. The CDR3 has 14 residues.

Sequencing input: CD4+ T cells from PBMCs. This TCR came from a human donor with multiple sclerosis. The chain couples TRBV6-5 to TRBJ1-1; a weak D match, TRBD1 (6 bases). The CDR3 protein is CASSYSTRGHEAFF. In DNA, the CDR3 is TGTGCCAGCAGTTACTCGACCAGGGGACATGAAGCTTTCTTT.